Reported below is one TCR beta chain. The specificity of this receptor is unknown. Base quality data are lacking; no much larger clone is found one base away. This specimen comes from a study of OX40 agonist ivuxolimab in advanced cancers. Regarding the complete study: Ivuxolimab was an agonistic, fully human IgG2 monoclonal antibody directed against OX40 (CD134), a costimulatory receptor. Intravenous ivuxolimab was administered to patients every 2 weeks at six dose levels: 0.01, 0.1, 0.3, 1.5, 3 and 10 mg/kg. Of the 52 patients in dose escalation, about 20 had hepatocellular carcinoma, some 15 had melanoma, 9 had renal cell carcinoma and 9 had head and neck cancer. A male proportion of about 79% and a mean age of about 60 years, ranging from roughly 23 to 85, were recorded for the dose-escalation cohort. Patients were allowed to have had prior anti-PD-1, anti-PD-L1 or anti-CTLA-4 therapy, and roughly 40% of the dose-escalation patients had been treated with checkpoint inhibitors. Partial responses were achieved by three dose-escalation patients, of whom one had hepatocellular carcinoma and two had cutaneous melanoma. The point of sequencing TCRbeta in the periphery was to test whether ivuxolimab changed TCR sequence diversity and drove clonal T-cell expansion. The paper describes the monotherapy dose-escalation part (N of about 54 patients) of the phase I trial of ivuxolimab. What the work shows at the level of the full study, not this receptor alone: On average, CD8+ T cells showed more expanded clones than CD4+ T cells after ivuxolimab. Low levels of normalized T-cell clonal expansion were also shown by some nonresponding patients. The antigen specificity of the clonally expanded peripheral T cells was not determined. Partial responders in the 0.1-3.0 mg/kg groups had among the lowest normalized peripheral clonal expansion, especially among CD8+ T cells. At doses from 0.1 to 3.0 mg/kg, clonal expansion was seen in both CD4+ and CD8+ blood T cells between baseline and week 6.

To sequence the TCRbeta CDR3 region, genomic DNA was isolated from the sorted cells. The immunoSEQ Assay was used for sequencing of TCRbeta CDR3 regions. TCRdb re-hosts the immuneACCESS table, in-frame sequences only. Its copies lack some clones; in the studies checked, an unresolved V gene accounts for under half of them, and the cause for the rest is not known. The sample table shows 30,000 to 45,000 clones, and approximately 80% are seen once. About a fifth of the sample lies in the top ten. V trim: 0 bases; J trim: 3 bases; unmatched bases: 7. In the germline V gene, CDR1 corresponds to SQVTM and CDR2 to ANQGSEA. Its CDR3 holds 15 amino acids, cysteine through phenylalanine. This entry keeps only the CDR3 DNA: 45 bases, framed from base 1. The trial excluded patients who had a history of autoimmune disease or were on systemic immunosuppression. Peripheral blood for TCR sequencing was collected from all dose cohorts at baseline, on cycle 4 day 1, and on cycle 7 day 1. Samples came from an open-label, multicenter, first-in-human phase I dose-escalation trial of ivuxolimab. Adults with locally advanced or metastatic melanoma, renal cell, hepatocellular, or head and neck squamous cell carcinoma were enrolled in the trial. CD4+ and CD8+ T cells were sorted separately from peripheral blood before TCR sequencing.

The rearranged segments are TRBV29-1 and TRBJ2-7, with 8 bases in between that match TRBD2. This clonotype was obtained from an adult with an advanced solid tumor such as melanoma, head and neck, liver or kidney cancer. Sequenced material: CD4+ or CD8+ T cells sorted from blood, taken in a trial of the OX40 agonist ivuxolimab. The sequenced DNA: TGCAGCGTTGAAGACGGCGCGGGAGGTCTCTACGAGCAGTACTTC. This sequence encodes CSVEDGAGGLYEQYF.